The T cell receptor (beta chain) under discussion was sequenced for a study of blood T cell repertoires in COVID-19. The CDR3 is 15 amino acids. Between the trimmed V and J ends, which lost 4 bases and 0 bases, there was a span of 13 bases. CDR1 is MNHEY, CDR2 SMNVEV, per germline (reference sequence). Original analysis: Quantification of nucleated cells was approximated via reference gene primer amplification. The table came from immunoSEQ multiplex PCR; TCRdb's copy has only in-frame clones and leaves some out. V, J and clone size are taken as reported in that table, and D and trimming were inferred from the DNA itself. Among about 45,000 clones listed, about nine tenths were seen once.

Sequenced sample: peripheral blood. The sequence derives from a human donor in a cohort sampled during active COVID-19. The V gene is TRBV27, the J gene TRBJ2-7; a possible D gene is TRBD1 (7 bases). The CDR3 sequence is CASSSYRGGSYEQYF. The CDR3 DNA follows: TGTGCCAGCAGTTCCTACAGGGGAGGCTCCTACGAGCAGTACTTC.